What follows are 5 T cell receptor beta chains derived from one specimen sequenced in a study of blood T cell repertoires in COVID-19. Method: immunoSEQ multiplex PCR; TCRdb's copy keeps in-frame clones and lacks some. Here the sample spans about 70,000 clones, more than 80% being singletons. Sequenced: peripheral blood. The receptor set was obtained from an elderly man with acute or convalescent COVID-19.

The chain carries TRBV5-1 and TRBJ1-1, with 11 positions matching TRBD1. Germline V gene lookup returns CDR1 SGHRS and CDR2 YFSETQ. This CDR3 has 18 amino acids. The trim removed 0 bases at V and 3 bases at J, leaving 10 bases unmatched. The chain's CDR3 is CASSLDPGTGGLDTEAFF. Written as DNA, the CDR3 is TGCGCCAGCAGCTTGGACCCGGGGACAGGGGGACTAGACACTGAAGCTTTCTTT.

The rearrangement links TRBV7-8 to TRBJ2-7; TRBD1 agrees at 9 bases. The V and J ends lost 4 bases and 2 bases, in that order; junction bases with no gene match: 3. Per germline, CDR1 SGHVS and CDR2 FQNEAQ. The CDR3 extends over 14 amino acids. CDR3 nucleotides: TGTGCCAGCAGCTCAGGACAGGGGCCCTACGAGCAGTACTTC. Its protein product is CASSSGQGPYEQYF.

This clone was observed a few times. The CDR3 DNA reads as TGTGCCAGTAGTGTCGGACTCTCCATGAACACTGAAGCTTTCTTT. Its protein product is CASSVGLSMNTEAFF. The chain has TRBV19 and TRBJ1-1; unclear D gene. Per the germline V gene, CDR1 is LNHDA and CDR2 is SQIVND (reference sequence). This CDR3 contains 15 residues. Trimming shortened V by 5 bases and J by 0 bases, and 13 bases separated the two germline ends. Supplemented by reference TRBV19 and TRBJ1-1, the full variable domain reads DGGITQSPKYLFRKEGQNVTLSCEQNLNHDAMYWYRQDPGQGLRLIYYSQIVNDFQKGDIAEGYSVSREKKESFPLTVTSAQKNPTAFYLCASSVGLSMNTEAFFGQGTRLTVV.

This rearrangement joins TRBV6-1 to TRBJ1-1, with D uncertain. CDR1 MNHNS and CDR2 SASEGT come from the germline V gene. The CDR3 length is 14 residues. Trimming took off 1 base at V and 1 base at J, with 7 bases between the two ends. CDR3 nucleotides: TGTGCCAGCAGTGAAGGCCCAGGGAACACTGAAGCTTTCTTT. Its protein is CASSEGPGNTEAFF.

The chain recombines TRBV4-3 with TRBJ2-1; TRBD2 agrees at 7 bases. This CDR3 spans 13 amino acids. The junction had 11 bases not matched to a gene; V was cut back by 3 bases and J by 15 bases. The germline CDR1 and CDR2 sequences are LGHNA and YSLEER. This CDR3 is CASSQGWSGKAFF. The CDR3 nucleotides read TGCGCCAGCAGCCAGGGGTGGAGCGGGAAGGCGTTCTTC.